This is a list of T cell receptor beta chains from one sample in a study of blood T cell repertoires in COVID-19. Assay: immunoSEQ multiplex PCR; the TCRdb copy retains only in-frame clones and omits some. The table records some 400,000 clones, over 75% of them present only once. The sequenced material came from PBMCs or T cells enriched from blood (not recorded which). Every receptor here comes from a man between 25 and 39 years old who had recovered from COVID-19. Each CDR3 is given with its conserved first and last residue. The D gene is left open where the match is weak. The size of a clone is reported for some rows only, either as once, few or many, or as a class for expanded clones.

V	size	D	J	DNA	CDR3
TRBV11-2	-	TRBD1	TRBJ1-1	TGTGCCAGCAGCTTGAGAGGGGACAGGGTGAACACTGAAGCTTTCTTT	CASSLRGDRVNTEAFF
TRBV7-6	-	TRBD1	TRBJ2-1	TGTGCCAGCAGCTTAGATTACAGGGGGACCTACAATGAGCAGTTCTTC	CASSLDYRGTYNEQFF
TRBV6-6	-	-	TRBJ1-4	TGTGCCAGCAGTTACTCGGTCGGGAGTGAAAAACTGTTTTTT	CASSYSVGSEKLFF
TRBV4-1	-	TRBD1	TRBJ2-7	TGCGCCAGCAGCCCCGGGACAGGTACCTACGAGCAGTACTTC	CASSPGTGTYEQYF
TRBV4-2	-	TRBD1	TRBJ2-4	TGTGCCAGCAGCCAAGATTCAGGGGGAAACATTCAGTACTTC	CASSQDSGGNIQYF
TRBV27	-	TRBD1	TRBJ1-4	TGTGCCAGCAGACGAACAGGGGTCGGTGAAAAACTGTTTTTT	CASRRTGVGEKLFF
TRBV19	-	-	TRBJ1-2	TGTGCCAGTCGACACGGCCTCGACTATGGCTACACCTTC	CASRHGLDYGYTF
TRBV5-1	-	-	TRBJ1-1	TGCGCCAGCAGCTTGGAGCCAGGGTTGAACACTGAAGCTTTCTTT	CASSLEPGLNTEAFF
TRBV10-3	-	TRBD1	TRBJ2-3	TGTGCCATCAGAGGGGACAGGGGTATAGCTAGCACAGATACGCAGTATTTT	CAIRGDRGIASTDTQYF
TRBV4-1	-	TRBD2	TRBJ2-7	TGCGCCAGCAGCCAAGGTCTAGCGGCCTCCTACGAGCAGTACTTC	CASSQGLAASYEQYF
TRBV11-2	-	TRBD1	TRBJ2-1	TGTGCCAGCACATTTACCCCAGGGACAGGGATCGAGTATGAGCAGTTCTTC	CASTFTPGTGIEYEQFF
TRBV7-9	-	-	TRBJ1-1	TGTGCCAGCAGCTCGGGAGTCAACACTGAAGCTTTCTTT	CASSSGVNTEAFF
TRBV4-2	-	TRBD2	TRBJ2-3	TGTGCCAGCAGCCAAGATGCCGGGGGGGCCGCAGATACGCAGTATTTT	CASSQDAGGAADTQYF
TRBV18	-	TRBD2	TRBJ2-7	TGTGCCAGCGCCGGGACTAGCCCCTACGAGCAGTACTTC	CASAGTSPYEQYF
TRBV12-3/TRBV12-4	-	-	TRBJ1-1	TGTGCCAGCAGTTTAGTCGGTGAAGCTTTCTTT	CASSLVGEAFF
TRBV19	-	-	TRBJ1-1	TGTGCCAGTAGTATGTACCGGGACGGCAGGGGGAACACTGAAGCTTTCTTT	CASSMYRDGRGNTEAFF
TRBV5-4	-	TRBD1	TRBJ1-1	TGTGCCAGCAGCGTTTGGACAGGGGGAGGTACTGAAGCTTTCTTT	CASSVWTGGGTEAFF
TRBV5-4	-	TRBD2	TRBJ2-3	TGTGCCAGCAGCTTGGAATTGGGGGGGAGCACAGATACGCAGTATTTT	CASSLELGGSTDTQYF
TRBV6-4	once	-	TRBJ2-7	TGTGCCAGCAGTAAGGACAGCTTGACCTCCTACGAGCAGTACTTC	CASSKDSLTSYEQYF
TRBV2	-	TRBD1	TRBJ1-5	TGTGCCAGCAGGGCAGGGGGCTCGGGCAATCAGCCCCAGCATTTT	CASRAGGSGNQPQHF
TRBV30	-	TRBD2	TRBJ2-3	TGTGCCTGGAGATTAAGCGGGGGCCTCGGTACGCAGTATTTT	CAWRLSGGLGTQYF
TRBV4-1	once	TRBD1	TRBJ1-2	TGCGCCAGCAGCCATGACCCCATCCCGGGACAGAGATTAGCTAACTATGGCTACACCTTC	CASSHDPIPGQRLANYGYTF
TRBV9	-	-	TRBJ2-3	TGTGCCAGCAGCGTAGAGCTGACAGATACGCAGTATTTT	CASSVELTDTQYF
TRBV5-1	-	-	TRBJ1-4	TGCGCCAGCAGCTTGAACGGGGGGATTAATGAAAAACTGTTTTTT	CASSLNGGINEKLFF
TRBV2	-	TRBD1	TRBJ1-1	TGTGCCAGCAGCCCGCCCTTGACAGGGGCGGAAGCTTTCTTT	CASSPPLTGAEAFF
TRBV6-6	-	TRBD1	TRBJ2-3	TGTGCCAGCTTTTTTAGAACCGGGACAGGCACAGATACGCAGTATTTT	CASFFRTGTGTDTQYF
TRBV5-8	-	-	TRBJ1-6	TGTGCCAGCAGCTTGGAATCGGGGTATTCACCCCTCCACTTT	CASSLESGYSPLHF
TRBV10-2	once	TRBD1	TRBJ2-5	TGCGCCAGCAGTGAGTCGACAGGGGGTAGCGAGACCCAGTACTTC	CASSESTGGSETQYF
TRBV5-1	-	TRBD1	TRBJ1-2	TGCGCCAGCAGCTTGGAGGGACAGGGCTATGGCTACACCTTC	CASSLEGQGYGYTF
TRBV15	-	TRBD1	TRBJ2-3	TGTGCCACCGGGCGACAGGGAGTTCCCACAGATACGCAGTATTTT	CATGRQGVPTDTQYF
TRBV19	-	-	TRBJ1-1	TGTGCCAGTAGTATACGACGGCGGGTGAACACTGAAGCTTTCTTT	CASSIRRRVNTEAFF
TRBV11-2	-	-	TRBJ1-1	TGTGCCAGCAGCTTAGATAGACTACATGTGTCCTACACTGAAGCTTTCTTT	CASSLDRLHVSYTEAFF
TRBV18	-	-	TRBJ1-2	TGTGCCAGCTCACCCCCCTGGGAGGGCTATGGCTACACCTTC	CASSPPWEGYGYTF